This is a list of T cell receptor beta chains from one sample in a study of cytomegalovirus exposure and HLA in healthy donors. The protocol was immunoSEQ multiplex PCR, while the TCRdb copy is restricted to in-frame clones and leaves out a portion. The sample consists of around 110,000 clones, around a tenth of them appearing once. Sequencing was performed on PBMCs. These receptors came from a man aged 30 to 45 in good health and CMV-seronegative. Each CDR3 is given without its conserved first and last residue. Rows may omit the clone size; those that give it use once, few, many or a size class.

v_call | clone_size | cdr3_aa
TRBV2 | - | ASSEAVPDQETQY
TRBV28 | - | ASTWTSEMDTQY
TRBV27 | few | ASAAPSGVGTGANVLT
TRBV18 | few | ASSPGTGNGYT
TRBV28 | few | ATGDEKLF
TRBV5-1 | once | ASSLAEGLITGELF
TRBV5-1 | - | ASSLVAGMETQY
TRBV2 | - | ASRGGALIEQF
TRBV6-5 | - | ASSYGRVYGYT
TRBV15 | - | ATSRETGGGNTIY
TRBV4-3 | - | ASSLERGRRGEQF
TRBV28 | - | ASSDNPGLAGDEQY
TRBV30 | few | AWSATGPEAF
TRBV30 | - | AWSPFTGVGEQY
TRBV4-3 | - | ASSQETGDEQY
TRBV4-1 | few | ASASGSGTQY
TRBV7-9 | - | ASKEAQGTEFGETQY